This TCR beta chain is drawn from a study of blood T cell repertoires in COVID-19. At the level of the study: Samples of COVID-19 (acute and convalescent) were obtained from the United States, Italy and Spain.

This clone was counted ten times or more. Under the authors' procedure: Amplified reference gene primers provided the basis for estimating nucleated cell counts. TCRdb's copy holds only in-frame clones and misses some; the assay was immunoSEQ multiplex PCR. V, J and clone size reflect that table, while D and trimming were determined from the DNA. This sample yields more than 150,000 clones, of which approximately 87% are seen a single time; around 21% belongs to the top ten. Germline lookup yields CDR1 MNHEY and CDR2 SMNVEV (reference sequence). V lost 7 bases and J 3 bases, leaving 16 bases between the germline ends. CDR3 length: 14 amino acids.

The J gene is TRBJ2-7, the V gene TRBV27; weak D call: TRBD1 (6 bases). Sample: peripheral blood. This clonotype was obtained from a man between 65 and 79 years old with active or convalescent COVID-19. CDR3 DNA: TGTGCCAGCATTTATCCGGGACACGACTACGAGCAGTACTTC. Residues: CASIYPGHDYEQYF.